Listed here are 26 T cell receptor beta chains from one sample, sequenced in a study of blood T cell repertoires in COVID-19. The repertoire was sequenced with immunoSEQ multiplex PCR; TCRdb's copy has only in-frame clones and lacks some. The sample carries hundreds of thousands of clones, roughly 90% recorded once. Sequences were obtained from peripheral blood. The receptor set was obtained from a woman aged 25-40 years with acute or convalescent COVID-19.

V is TRBV6-5 and J is TRBJ2-7, with D unresolved. Germline assignment: CDR1 MNHEY and CDR2 SVGAGI. The CDR3 is 12 amino acids. The V end lost 4 bases, the J end lost 3 bases, and 7 bases lay between the germline ends. CDR3: CASSSPGYEQYF. The CDR3 nucleotides are TGTGCCAGCAGTTCCCCCGGCTACGAGCAGTACTTC.

This rearrangement joins TRBV3-1 (or the pseudogene TRBV3-2) to TRBJ2-2; 9 positions match TRBD1. The junction had 2 bases not matched to a gene; V was cut back by 6 bases and J by 3 bases. The length of the CDR3 is 14 residues. Germline lookup yields CDR1 LGHDT and CDR2 YNNKEL (reference sequence). In DNA form, the CDR3 reads TGTGCCAGCAGGGGGGACAGGGACACCGGGGAGCTGTTTTTT. Its protein product is CASRGDRDTGELFF.

The sample holds one count of this clone. The genes are TRBV3-1 (or the pseudogene TRBV3-2) and TRBJ2-7; 8 bases map to TRBD2. CDR3 size: 15 residues. J was trimmed by 3 bases and V by 1 base; bases with no gene match: 5. The V gene's germline CDR1 is LGHDT and CDR2 YNNKEL (reference sequence). CDR3 sequence: CASSQGLASLYEQYF. As DNA, the CDR3 is TGTGCCAGCAGCCAAGGACTAGCGTCCCTCTACGAGCAGTACTTC.

The rearrangement links TRBV7-2 to TRBJ2-6; no clear D. CDR3 size: 17 residues. V was cut by 2 bases and J by 1 base, with 12 bases left in between. Germline CDR1 reads SGHTA; CDR2 reads FQGNSA. The CDR3 nucleotides read TGTGCCAGCAGCTTACAGGTCCTTGGGTCTGGGGCCAACGTCCTGACTTTC. Translated: CASSLQVLGSGANVLTF.

On this clone: Other nucleotide sequences in the sample specify the same CDR3. The genes are TRBV18 and TRBJ2-2; a weak D match, TRBD2 (5 bases). Germline CDR1 reads KGHSH; CDR2 reads LQKENI. The CDR3 has 13 amino acids. With 4 bases removed from V and 6 bases from J, the gap between germline ends came to 9 bases. CDR3 in amino acids: CASSLTSAGELFF. CDR3 DNA: TGTGCCAGCTCACTCACTAGTGCCGGGGAGCTGTTTTTT.

This clone was seen once. The V gene is TRBV15, the J gene TRBJ1-3, with 8 bases lining up with TRBD1. Germline CDR1 is LNHNV and CDR2 is YYDKDF (reference sequence). V dropped 9 bases and J dropped 2; count of bases not matched to a gene: 9. The CDR3 runs to 15 residues. The CDR3 DNA reads as TGTGCCACTGTTACGCGGACAGGGCCTGGAAACACCATATATTTT. The encoded protein is CATVTRTGPGNTIYF.

The chain employs TRBV10-2 and TRBJ1-5, with D possibly being TRBD1 (6 bases). Germline CDR1 and CDR2: WSHSY and SAAADI. The CDR3 runs 13 residues. The V end was cut by 0 bases, the J end by 11 bases, with 11 bases between. The CDR3 reads CASSESTRGAQHF. The DNA of the CDR3 is TGCGCCAGCAGTGAGTCAACCAGGGGAGCCCAGCATTTT.

This clone is a singleton in its sample. The chain couples TRBV7-2 to TRBJ1-2, with 9 bases lining up with TRBD1. V gave up 3 bases and J gave up 3 bases; unmatched junction bases: 5. Germline-derived CDR1 and CDR2 are SGHTA and FQGNSA. There are 15 residues in the CDR3. Written as DNA, the CDR3 is TGTGCCAGCAGCTTCAAGACAGGGGGGGACTATGGCTACACCTTC. It yields the protein CASSFKTGGDYGYTF.

To note about this clone: One end of the junction fails to match germline, which may point to a read error. The chain has TRBV3-1 (or the pseudogene TRBV3-2) and TRBJ2-5; D remains ambiguous. The CDR3 is 12 amino acids. Germline CDR1 LGHDT, CDR2 YNNKEL (reference sequence). CDR3 amino acids: CASSQDPGTQYF. The CDR3 DNA sequence: TGTGCCAGCAGTCAAGACCCGGGGACCCAGTACTTC.

The CDR3 DNA reads TGTGCCAGCAGCCAAGACAGGGGTCCTGGAAACACCATATATTTT. Protein: CASSQDRGPGNTIYF. The chain links TRBV14 to TRBJ1-3, with a weak D call TRBD1 (6 bases). CDR1 is SGHDN and CDR2 is FVKESK in the germline V gene. V was cut by 0 bases and J by 2 bases, with 8 bases left in between. The length of the CDR3 is 15 residues.

CDR3 region: CASSLARGGLGNTIYF. The CDR3 DNA sequence: TGTGCCAGCAGCCTTGCCAGGGGCGGTTTAGGAAACACCATATATTTT. This chain joins TRBV2 and TRBJ1-3, with a tentative D call TRBD1 (6 bases). Germline CDR1 is SNHLY and CDR2 is FYNNEI. Trimming left V 6 bases short and J 4 bases short, with 19 bases between. The CDR3 covers 16 residues.

The V and J genes are TRBV3-1 (or the pseudogene TRBV3-2) and TRBJ2-2; TRBD1 is a possible D gene (5 bases). Trimming removed 5 bases at V and 0 bases at J, with 13 bases between. CDR1 is LGHDT and CDR2 is YNNKEL in the germline V gene (reference sequence). This CDR3 contains 16 residues. The CDR3 coding sequence is TGTGCCAGCAGCTCGCGACAGCCCGCGAACACCGGGGAGCTGTTTTTT. Translated: CASSSRQPANTGELFF.

About this clone: Other DNA sequences of this sample code for an identical CDR3. The rearrangement uses TRBV12-3 or TRBV12-4 and TRBJ2-1; TRBD1 matches 7 bases. J was trimmed by 6 bases and V by 6 bases; bases with no gene match: 2. This CDR3 is built from 12 residues. The CDR3 DNA is TGTGCCAGCAGATCAGGGGGCAATGAGCAGTTCTTC. Residues: CASRSGGNEQFF.

The genes are TRBV19 and TRBJ2-7; 7 bases agree with TRBD1. The CDR3 spans 17 residues. V was pared by 3 bases and J by 3 bases, with 14 bases of the junction left unmatched. In germline, CDR1 is LNHDA, CDR2 SQIVND (reference sequence). The CDR3 DNA is TGTGCCAGTAGTATTGATCATAGGCAGGGGGTGAACTACGAGCAGTACTTC. Amino acid sequence: CASSIDHRQGVNYEQYF.

In DNA form, the CDR3 reads TGTGCCAGCAGCTTGGTCGGTACGCAGGCTAATGGCTACACCTTC. This translates into CASSLVGTQANGYTF. This chain connects TRBV5-8 to TRBJ1-2; no clear D gene. The CDR3 is made up of 15 amino acids. CDR1 is SGHTS, CDR2 YDEGEE, per germline. V was cut by 0 bases and J by 6 bases, with 15 bases left in between. The full variable domain, rest sourced from reference TRBV5-8 and TRBJ1-2, is EAGVTQSPTHLIKTRGQQATLRCSPISGHTSVYWYQQALGLGLQFLLWYDEGEERNRGNFPPRFSGRQFPNYSSELNVNALELEDSALYLCASSLVGTQANGYTFGSGTRLTVV.

V and J are TRBV30 and TRBJ1-6; TRBD1 aligns across 8 bases. The germline V gene encodes CDR1 GTSNPN and CDR2 SVGIG (reference sequence). The CDR3 contains 18 residues. Trimming took 1 base from V and 4 from J; bases not matched to a gene: 12. CDR3 nucleotides: TGTGCCTGGAGTGCCCAACGCACAGGGGGTAATTATAATTCACCCCTCCACTTT. Translating it yields CAWSAQRTGGNYNSPLHF.

The chain links TRBV3-1 (or the pseudogene TRBV3-2) to TRBJ2-5; 10 nucleotides agree with TRBD2. The CDR3 contains 19 residues. V shed 0 bases and J 1 base; nucleotides not matched to a gene: 11. From germline, CDR1 is LGHDT and CDR2 YNNKEL (reference sequence). CDR3 in DNA: TGTGCCAGCAGCCAAGACACTTCCCTAGCGGGGGAGGTCCAAGAGACCCAGTACTTC. This sequence encodes CASSQDTSLAGEVQETQYF.

This chain joins TRBV11-3 and TRBJ2-2, with 9 bases lining up with TRBD1. The CDR3 consists of 15 residues. V gave up 0 bases and J gave up 10 bases; unmatched junction bases: 6. Germline CDR1 SGHNT, CDR2 YENEEA. CDR3 residues: CASSLDSTGGEELFF. Written as DNA, the CDR3 is TGTGCCAGCAGCTTAGATTCTACAGGGGGCGAGGAGCTGTTTTTT.

The gene calls are TRBV3-1 (or the pseudogene TRBV3-2) and TRBJ1-4, with TRBD1 as a possible D gene (5 bases). Germline V gene data show CDR1 as LGHDT and CDR2 as YNNKEL (reference sequence). The CDR3 extends over 16 amino acids. V was cut by 0 bases and J by 2 bases, with 10 bases left in between. In nucleotides, the CDR3 is TGTGCCAGCAGCCAAGATAAGGGGCCCACTAATGAAAAACTGTTTTTT. Residues: CASSQDKGPTNEKLFF.

The chain recombines TRBV5-1 with TRBJ2-7; 9 bases line up with TRBD1. The CDR3 contains 15 residues. Losses at the gene ends were 0 bases for V and 4 bases for J; bases not matched to a gene: 5. Germline assignment: CDR1 SGHRS and CDR2 YFSETQ. CDR3 region: CASSLEPGQGYEQYF. CDR3 coding DNA: TGCGCCAGCAGCTTGGAACCGGGACAGGGTTACGAGCAGTACTTC.

The rearrangement uses TRBV19 and TRBJ2-5; weak D call: TRBD2 (6 bases). Germline V CDR1 and CDR2: LNHDA, SQIVND (reference sequence). The V end lost 5 bases, the J end lost 2 bases, and 18 bases lay between the germline ends. The CDR3 sequence is 16 residues long. The CDR3 bases are TGTGCCAGTAGTGTTCTTGGCGGGGAAAGACAAGAGACCCAGTACTTC. Translation gives CASSVLGGERQETQYF.

This clone appeared once. The genes are TRBV6-6 and TRBJ2-1, with 9 bases fitting TRBD2. The CDR3 has 15 residues. Germline-derived CDR1 and CDR2 are MNHNY and SVGAGI (reference sequence). The V and J ends lost 6 bases and 6 bases, in that order; junction bases with no gene match: 9. DNA of the CDR3: TGTGCCAGCAGCTCTACCGGGACTAGCAGCAATGAGCAGTTCTTC. Protein product: CASSSTGTSSNEQFF.

The J gene is TRBJ2-5, the V gene TRBV19, with 9 bases identical to TRBD1. CDR1 LNHDA and CDR2 SQIVND come from the germline V gene (reference sequence). This CDR3 has 19 amino acids. Trimming took 5 bases from V and 5 from J; bases not matched to a gene: 21. The CDR3, as DNA: TGTGCCAGTAGTGGGGATGACTCCGGGACAGGGAGGGTTAGGGAGACCCAGTACTTC. Protein: CASSGDDSGTGRVRETQYF.

J is TRBJ2-6 and V is TRBV9; D ambiguous. Per the germline V gene, CDR1 is SGDLS and CDR2 is YYNGEE. This CDR3 has 16 residues. The V end was cut by 0 bases, the J end by 1 base, with 8 bases between. CDR3 amino acids: CASSVDETSGANVLTF. The CDR3 bases are TGTGCCAGCAGCGTAGATGAAACATCTGGGGCCAACGTCCTGACTTTC. Filled out from reference TRBV9 and TRBJ2-6, the complete variable domain reads DSGVTQTPKHLITATGQRVTLRCSPRSGDLSVYWYQQSLDQGLQFLIQYYNGEERAKGNILERFSAQQFPDLHSELNLSSLELGDSALYFCASSVDETSGANVLTFGAGSRLTVL.

The chain couples TRBV18 to TRBJ2-2; D gene unclear. The length of the CDR3 is 14 residues. Germline V gene lookup returns CDR1 KGHSH and CDR2 LQKENI. The V end lost 4 bases, the J end lost 2 bases, and 8 bases lay between the germline ends. CDR3 protein: CASSLNFNTGELFF. For the CDR3, the DNA is TGTGCCAGCTCACTAAACTTCAACACCGGGGAGCTGTTTTTT.

This chain connects TRBV12-3 or TRBV12-4 to TRBJ1-1; D is ambiguous. This CDR3 comprises 13 residues. The ends were cut back, 0 bases at V and 5 bases at J, with 7 bases in the middle. The CDR3: CASSLAPTTEAFF. Written as DNA, the CDR3 is TGTGCCAGCAGTTTAGCCCCCACTACTGAAGCTTTCTTT.